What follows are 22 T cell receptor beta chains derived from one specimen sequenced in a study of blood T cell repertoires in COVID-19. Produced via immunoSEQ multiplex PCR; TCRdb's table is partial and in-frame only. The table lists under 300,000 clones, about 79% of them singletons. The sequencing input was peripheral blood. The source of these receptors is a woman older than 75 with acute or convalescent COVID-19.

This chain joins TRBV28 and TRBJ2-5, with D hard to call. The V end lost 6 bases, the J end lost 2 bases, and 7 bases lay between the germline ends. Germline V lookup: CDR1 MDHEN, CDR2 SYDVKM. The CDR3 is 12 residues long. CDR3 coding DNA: TGTGCCAGCAGACGTAGTCAAGAGACCCAGTACTTC. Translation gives CASRRSQETQYF. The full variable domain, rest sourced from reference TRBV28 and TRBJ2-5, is DVKVTQSSRYLVKRTGEKVFLECVQDMDHENMFWYRQDPGLGLRLIYFSYDVKMKEKGDIPEGYSVSREKKERFSLILESASTNQTSMYLCASRRSQETQYFGPGTRLLVL.

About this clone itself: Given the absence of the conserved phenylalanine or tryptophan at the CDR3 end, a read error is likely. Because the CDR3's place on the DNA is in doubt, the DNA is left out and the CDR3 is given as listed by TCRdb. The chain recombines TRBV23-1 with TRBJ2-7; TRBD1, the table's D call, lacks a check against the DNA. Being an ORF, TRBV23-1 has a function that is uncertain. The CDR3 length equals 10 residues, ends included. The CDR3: CASPIGTAQG.

DNA for the CDR3: TGCGCCAGCACTAAACCGGGAGGGACCGAGCAGTACTTC. Encoded protein: CASTKPGGTEQYF. The V gene is TRBV10-1, the J gene TRBJ2-7, with 8 bases that match TRBD2. Germline values: CDR1 WNHNN, CDR2 SYGVQD (reference sequence). With V trimmed by 7 bases and J by 6 bases, 8 bases remained unmatched. This CDR3 region has 13 residues.

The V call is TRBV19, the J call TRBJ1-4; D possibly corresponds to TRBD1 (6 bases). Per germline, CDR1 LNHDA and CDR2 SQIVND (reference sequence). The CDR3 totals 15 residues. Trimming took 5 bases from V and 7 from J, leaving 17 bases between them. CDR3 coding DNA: TGTGCCAGTAGTCCCCGGACAGCCCGGGGTGAAAAACTGTTTTTT. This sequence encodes CASSPRTARGEKLFF.

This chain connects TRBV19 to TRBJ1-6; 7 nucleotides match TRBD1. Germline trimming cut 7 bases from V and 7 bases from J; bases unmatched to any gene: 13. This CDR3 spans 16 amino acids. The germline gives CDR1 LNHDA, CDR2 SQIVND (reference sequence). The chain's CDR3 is CASTPQGGGRNSPLHF. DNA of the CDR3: TGTGCCAGTACCCCCCAGGGGGGAGGAAGGAATTCACCCCTCCACTTT.

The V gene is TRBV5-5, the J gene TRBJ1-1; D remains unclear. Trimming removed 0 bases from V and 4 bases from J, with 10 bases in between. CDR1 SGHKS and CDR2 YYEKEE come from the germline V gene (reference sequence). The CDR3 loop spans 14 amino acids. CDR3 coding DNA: TGTGCCAGCAGCTTGGAATCCCGGGGCACTGAAGCTTTCTTT. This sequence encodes CASSLESRGTEAFF.

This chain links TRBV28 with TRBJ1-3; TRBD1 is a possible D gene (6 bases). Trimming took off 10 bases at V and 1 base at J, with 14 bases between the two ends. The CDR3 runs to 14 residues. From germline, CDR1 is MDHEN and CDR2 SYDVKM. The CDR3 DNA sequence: TGTGCCACCATCTCAGGGGTGTCTGGAAACACCATATATTTT. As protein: CATISGVSGNTIYF.

CDR3 loop: CASSLLSGSGTEAFF. The CDR3, as DNA: TGTGCCAGCAGCTTACTATCAGGGTCGGGCACTGAAGCTTTCTTT. The genes are TRBV7-9 and TRBJ1-1, with a weak D call TRBD1 (5 bases). This CDR3 has 15 amino acids. V was pared by 2 bases and J by 4 bases, with 14 bases between. Germline V gives CDR1 SEHNR, CDR2 FQNEAQ (reference sequence).

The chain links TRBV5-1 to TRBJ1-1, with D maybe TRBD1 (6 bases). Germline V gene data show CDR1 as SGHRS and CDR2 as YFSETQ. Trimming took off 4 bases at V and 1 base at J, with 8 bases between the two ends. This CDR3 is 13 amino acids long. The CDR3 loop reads CASSEGQNTEAFF. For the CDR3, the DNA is TGCGCCAGCAGCGAGGGACAGAACACTGAAGCTTTCTTT.

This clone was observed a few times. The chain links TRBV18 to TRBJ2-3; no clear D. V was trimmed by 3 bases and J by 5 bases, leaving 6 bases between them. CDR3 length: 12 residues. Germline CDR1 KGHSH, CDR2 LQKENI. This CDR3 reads CASSPELDTQYF. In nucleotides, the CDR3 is TGTGCCAGCTCACCCGAGTTAGATACGCAGTATTTT.

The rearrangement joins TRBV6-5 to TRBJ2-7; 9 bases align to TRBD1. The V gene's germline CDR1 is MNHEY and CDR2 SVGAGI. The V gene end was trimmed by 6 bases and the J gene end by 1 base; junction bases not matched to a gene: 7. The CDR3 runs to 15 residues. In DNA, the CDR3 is TGTGCCAGCAGGACAGGGGGAAGCGTGTCCTACGAGCAGTACTTC. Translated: CASRTGGSVSYEQYF.

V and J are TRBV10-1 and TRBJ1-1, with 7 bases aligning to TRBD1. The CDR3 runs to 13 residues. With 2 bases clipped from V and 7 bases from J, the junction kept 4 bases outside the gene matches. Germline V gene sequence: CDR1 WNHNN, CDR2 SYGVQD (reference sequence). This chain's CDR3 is CASSEGTANEAFF. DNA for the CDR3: TGCGCCAGCAGTGAGGGGACAGCCAATGAAGCTTTCTTT.

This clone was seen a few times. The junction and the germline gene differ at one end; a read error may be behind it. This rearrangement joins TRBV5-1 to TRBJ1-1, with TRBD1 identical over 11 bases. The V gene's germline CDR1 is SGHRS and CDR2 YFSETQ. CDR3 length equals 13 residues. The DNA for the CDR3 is TGCGCCAGCAGCTTGGGGACAGGGGGCCCGGGGCGATTT. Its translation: CASSLGTGGPGRF.

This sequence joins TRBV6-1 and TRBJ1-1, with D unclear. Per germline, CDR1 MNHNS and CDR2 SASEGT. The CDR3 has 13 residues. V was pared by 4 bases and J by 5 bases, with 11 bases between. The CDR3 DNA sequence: TGTGCCAGCAGTGGGGTCCCGGAGACTGAAGCTTTCTTT. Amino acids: CASSGVPETEAFF.

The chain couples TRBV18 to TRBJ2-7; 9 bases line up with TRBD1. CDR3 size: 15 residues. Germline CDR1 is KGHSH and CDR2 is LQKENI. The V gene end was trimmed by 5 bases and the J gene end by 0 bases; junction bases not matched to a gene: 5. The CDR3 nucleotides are TGTGCCAGCTCATTAGGACAGGGGAGCTCCTACGAGCAGTACTTC. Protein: CASSLGQGSSYEQYF.

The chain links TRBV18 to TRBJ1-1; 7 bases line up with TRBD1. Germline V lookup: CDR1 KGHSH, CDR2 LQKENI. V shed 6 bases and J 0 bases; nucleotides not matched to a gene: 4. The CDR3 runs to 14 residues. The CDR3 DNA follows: TGTGCCAGCTCCGGACAGGCCCTGAACACTGAAGCTTTCTTT. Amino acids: CASSGQALNTEAFF.

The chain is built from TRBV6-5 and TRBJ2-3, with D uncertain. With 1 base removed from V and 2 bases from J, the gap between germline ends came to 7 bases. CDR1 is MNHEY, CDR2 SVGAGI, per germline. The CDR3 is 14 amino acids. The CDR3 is CASSYLSPTDTQYF. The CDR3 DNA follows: TGTGCCAGCAGTTACTTATCCCCCACAGATACGCAGTATTTT.

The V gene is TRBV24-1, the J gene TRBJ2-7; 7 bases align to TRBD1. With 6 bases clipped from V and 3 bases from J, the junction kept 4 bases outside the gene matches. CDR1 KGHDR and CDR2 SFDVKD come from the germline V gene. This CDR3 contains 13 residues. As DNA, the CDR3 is TGTGCCACCAGTCCTCCAGGGGGCTACGAGCAGTACTTC. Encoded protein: CATSPPGGYEQYF.

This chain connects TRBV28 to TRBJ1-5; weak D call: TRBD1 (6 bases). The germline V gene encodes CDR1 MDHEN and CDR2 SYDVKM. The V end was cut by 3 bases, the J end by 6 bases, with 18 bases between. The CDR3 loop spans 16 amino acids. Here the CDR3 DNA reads TGTGCCAGCAGTTTTGTGGTAGGCCAGGGGAGTCAGCCCCAGCATTTT. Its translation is CASSFVVGQGSQPQHF. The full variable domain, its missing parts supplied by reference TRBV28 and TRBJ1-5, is DVKVTQSSRYLVKRTGEKVFLECVQDMDHENMFWYRQDPGLGLRLIYFSYDVKMKEKGDIPEGYSVSREKKERFSLILESASTNQTSMYLCASSFVVGQGSQPQHFGDGTRLSIL.

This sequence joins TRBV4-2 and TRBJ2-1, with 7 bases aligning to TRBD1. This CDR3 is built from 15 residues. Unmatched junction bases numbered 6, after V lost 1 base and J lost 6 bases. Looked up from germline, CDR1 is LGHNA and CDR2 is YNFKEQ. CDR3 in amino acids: CASSQVRQGSNEQFF. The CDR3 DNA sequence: TGTGCCAGCAGCCAAGTCAGACAGGGAAGCAATGAGCAGTTCTTC.

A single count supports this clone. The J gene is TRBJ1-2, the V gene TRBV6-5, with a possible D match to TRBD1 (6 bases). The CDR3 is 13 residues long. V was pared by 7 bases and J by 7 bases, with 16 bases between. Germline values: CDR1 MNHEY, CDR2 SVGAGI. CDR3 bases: TGTGCCAGCACTATGAGGGGGTTGGGTGGCTACACCTTC. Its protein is CASTMRGLGGYTF.

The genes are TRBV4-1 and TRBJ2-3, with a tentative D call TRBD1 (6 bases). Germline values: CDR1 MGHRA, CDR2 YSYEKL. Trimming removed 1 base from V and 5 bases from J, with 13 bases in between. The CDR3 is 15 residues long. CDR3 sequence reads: CASSQVQGQGDTQYF. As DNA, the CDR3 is TGCGCCAGCAGCCAAGTACAGGGCCAAGGAGATACGCAGTATTTT.